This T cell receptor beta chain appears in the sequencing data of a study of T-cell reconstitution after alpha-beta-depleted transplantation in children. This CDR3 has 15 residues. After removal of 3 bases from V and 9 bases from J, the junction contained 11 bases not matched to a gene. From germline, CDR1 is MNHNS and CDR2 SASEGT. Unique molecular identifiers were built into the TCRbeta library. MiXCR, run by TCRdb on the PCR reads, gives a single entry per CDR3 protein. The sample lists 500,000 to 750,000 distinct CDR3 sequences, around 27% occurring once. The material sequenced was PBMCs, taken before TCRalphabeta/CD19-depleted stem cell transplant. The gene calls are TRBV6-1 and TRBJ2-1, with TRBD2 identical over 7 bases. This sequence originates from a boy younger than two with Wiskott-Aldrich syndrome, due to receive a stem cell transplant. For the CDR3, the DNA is TGTGCCAGCAGTGACTTCTCCGCGGGAGCGGGTGAGCAGTTCTTC. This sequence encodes CASSDFSAGAGEQFF.